These T cell receptor beta chains were read from a single sample in a study of cytomegalovirus exposure and HLA in healthy donors. The assay was immunoSEQ multiplex PCR, and TCRdb's table has in-frame clones only and misses some. This sample has roughly 100,000 clones; about three quarters occur once, and the top ten carry more than 3%. Sample: PBMCs. The receptors come from a man aged 40-49 years in good health and CMV-seronegative. Each CDR3 is given with its conserved first and last residue. Fields, in order: CDR3 protein, CDR3 DNA, J gene, V gene, clone size, D gene. A D gene is named only where the DNA matches it firmly. Not every row has a clone size; where given, it reads once, few, many or a size class.

CASIGTGGVETQYF,TGTGCCAGCATCGGGACAGGGGGCGTAGAGACCCAGTACTTC,TRBJ2-5,TRBV2,-,TRBD1
CASSLWGGDGYTF,TGTGCCAGCAGTTTATGGGGGGGGGATGGCTACACCTTC,TRBJ1-2,TRBV27,-,-
CASIGGQETQYF,TGTGCCAGCATCGGGGGTCAAGAGACCCAGTACTTC,TRBJ2-5,TRBV2,-,-
CASSRWAGSYNSPLHF,TGTGCCAGCAGCCGCTGGGCCGGCTCCTATAATTCACCCCTCCACTTT,TRBJ1-6,TRBV5-5,-,-
CASSPDRRSTDTQYF,TGTGCCAGCAGCCCCGACAGGCGGAGCACAGATACGCAGTATTTT,TRBJ2-3,TRBV6-5,-,-
CAISESGQMSNQPQHF,TGTGCCATCAGTGAGTCGGGACAGATGAGCAATCAGCCCCAGCATTTT,TRBJ1-5,TRBV10-3,-,TRBD1
CASSQETGRSYEQYF,TGCGCCAGCAGCCAAGAAACAGGCCGGTCCTACGAGCAGTACTTC,TRBJ2-7,TRBV4-3,-,-
CASSELAGRYEQYF,TGTGCCAGCAGTGAACTGGCGGGGAGGTACGAGCAGTACTTC,TRBJ2-7,TRBV6-1,few,-
CASTFLNTGELFF,TGTGCCAGCACCTTCCTGAACACCGGGGAGCTGTTTTTT,TRBJ2-2,TRBV7-2,-,-
CAIGDTYYGYTF,TGCGCCATCGGGGACACCTACTATGGCTACACCTTC,TRBJ1-2,TRBV19,-,-
CASRRTRLNEKLFF,TGTGCCAGCAGGCGGACACGGCTCAATGAAAAACTGTTTTTT,TRBJ1-4,TRBV6-5,-,-
CASSISQGAVYEQYF,TGTGCCAGTAGTATTTCGCAGGGGGCGGTCTACGAGCAGTACTTC,TRBJ2-7,TRBV19,-,TRBD1
CASSARPGQGDEQYF,TGTGCCAGCAGTGCAAGACCGGGACAGGGGGACGAGCAGTACTTC,TRBJ2-7,TRBV6-1,-,TRBD1
CASSTARSGQETQYF,TGCGCCAGCAGCACCGCTAGGTCTGGCCAAGAGACCCAGTACTTC,TRBJ2-5,TRBV5-1,once,-
CASTPGRGYGYTF,TGCGCCAGTACCCCGGGGAGGGGGTATGGCTACACCTTC,TRBJ1-2,TRBV19,-,-
CASSLRGIQYQETQYF,TGCGCCAGCAGCTTGCGGGGGATTCAGTACCAAGAGACCCAGTACTTC,TRBJ2-5,TRBV5-1,-,-
CASSGDRAAEAFF,TGTGCCAGCAGTGGGGACAGGGCGGCTGAAGCTTTCTTT,TRBJ1-1,TRBV2,-,TRBD1
CASSDRQGGGTQYF,TGTGCCAGCAGTGACCGACAGGGGGGAGGTACGCAGTATTTT,TRBJ2-3,TRBV6-4,-,TRBD1
CDSSLLMNTEAFF,TGTGACAGCAGCTTGCTAATGAACACTGAAGCTTTCTTT,TRBJ1-1,TRBV5-6,-,-
CASSLWQGYGYTF,TGTGCCAGCAGTTTGTGGCAGGGGTATGGCTACACCTTC,TRBJ1-2,TRBV27,-,-
CASSRTGPNYGYTF,TGTGCCAGTAGTAGGACAGGACCGAACTATGGCTACACCTTC,TRBJ1-2,TRBV19,-,TRBD1
CASRRTGVYEQYF,TGTGCCAGCAGGCGGACAGGGGTCTACGAGCAGTACTTC,TRBJ2-7,TRBV6-5,-,TRBD1
CSVFRRNTEAFF,TGCAGCGTCTTCCGGAGGAACACTGAAGCTTTCTTT,TRBJ1-1,TRBV29-1,few,-
CASSFSGGMNEQFF,TGTGCCAGCAGCTTTTCAGGGGGCATGAATGAGCAGTTCTTC,TRBJ2-1,TRBV7-9,few,TRBD1
CASSPSGQAGNTIYF,TGTGCCAGCAGTCCCTCGGGACAGGCTGGAAACACCATATATTTT,TRBJ1-3,TRBV6-5,-,TRBD1
CASSIDSSYEQYF,TGTGCCAGTAGTATCGACAGCTCCTACGAGCAGTACTTC,TRBJ2-7,TRBV19,few,-
CASSHGLAGGTPQETQYF,TGCGCCAGCAGCCATGGACTAGCGGGGGGGACCCCGCAAGAGACCCAGTACTTC,TRBJ2-5,TRBV5-1,-,TRBD2
CASSPGQGKDQPQHF,TGTGCCAGCAGCCCGGGACAGGGGAAAGATCAGCCCCAGCATTTT,TRBJ1-5,TRBV7-9,-,TRBD1
CAIKRENTEAFF,TGTGCCATCAAGAGGGAGAACACTGAAGCTTTCTTT,TRBJ1-1,TRBV10-3,-,-
CASSSGLAGGGETQYF,TGCGCCAGCAGCTCGGGACTAGCGGGGGGCGGAGAGACCCAGTACTTC,TRBJ2-5,TRBV4-1,-,TRBD2
CDSSQDRAKAAFF,TGTGACAGCAGCCAGGACAGGGCCAAAGCAGCTTTCTTT,TRBJ1-1,TRBV5-6,once,TRBD1
CASSLGQGIYEQYF,TGTGCCAGCAGCTTGGGGCAGGGGATCTACGAGCAGTACTTC,TRBJ2-7,TRBV5-4,-,-
CASSTMGDSPLHF,TGCGCCAGCAGTACCATGGGAGATTCACCCCTCCACTTT,TRBJ1-6,TRBV10-2,-,-
CASSSGTGGGNEKLFF,TGTGCCAGCAGCTCCGGGACAGGGGGGGGAAATGAAAAACTGTTTTTT,TRBJ1-4,TRBV5-4,-,TRBD1
CASSEIIRANTIYF,TGTGCCAGCAGTGAAATTATCAGGGCAAACACCATATATTTT,TRBJ1-3,TRBV6-1,few,-
CASSYGYAGTETQYF,TGTGCCAGCAGTTACGGCTACGCGGGGACAGAGACCCAGTACTTC,TRBJ2-5,TRBV6-5,-,-
CSVREGGRSYEQYF,TGCAGCGTACGTGAGGGCGGTCGTTCCTACGAGCAGTACTTC,TRBJ2-7,TRBV29-1,-,-
CASSLGGRSYNSPLHF,TGTGCCAGCAGCTTAGGGGGTAGGTCCTATAATTCACCCCTCCACTTT,TRBJ1-6,TRBV5-6,-,-